Included here is one T cell receptor (beta chain) sequence, with context. Its antigen remains unknown. RNA, once extracted, was reverse transcribed into cDNA for use as the sequencing template. Some clones are missing from TCRdb's copy, which holds only in-frame ones; the method was immunoSEQ multiplex PCR. The data contain fewer than 200,000 clones, 50% to 60% of them seen just once; the ten biggest clones take up over 12%. The source of the sample is a study of CD8+ T cells in alopecia areata. The authors sorted CD4+ and CD8+ T cells from PBMCs. Notes on the study in general: Tissue-resident alphabeta T cells belonging to normal skin likewise get sequenced within scalp specimens.

CDR3 length: 11 amino acids. V was pared by 6 bases and J by 5 bases, with 8 bases between. The germline V gene encodes CDR1 DFQATT and CDR2 SNEGSKA (reference sequence). This chain uses TRBV20-1 with TRBJ2-4; TRBD1 is a possible D gene (5 bases). The source was CD4+ T cells sorted from blood, collected at week 0. The receptor was isolated from a human donor with alopecia areata. The CDR3 coding sequence is TGCAGTGCCCGCAGGGAAAACATTCAGTACTTC. Encoded protein: CSARRENIQYF.